These T cell receptor beta chains were read from a single sample in a study of CD8 T cells in Susac syndrome. TCRdb independently ran MiXCR on the immunoSEQ multiplex PCR reads; one entry per CDR3 protein. The profile shows 240,000 or so distinct CDR3 sequences, 96% of them singletons. The sample comprised CD4+ T cells from PBMCs. These receptors originate from a human donor with Susac syndrome. The CDR3 runs from the conserved cysteine through the conserved F or W. D genes are given only for firm matches. The size of a clone is reported for some rows only, either as once, few or many, or as a class for expanded clones.

d_call j_call v_call clone_size cdr3_nt cdr3_aa
TRBD2 TRBJ2-3 TRBV3-1 - TGTGCCAGCAGCCAAGTTGGGTCTAGCGGTACAGATACGCAGTATTTT CASSQVGSSGTDTQYF
- TRBJ2-6 TRBV27 - TGTGCCAGCAGTCCCCCCGGGGCAAGCTCTGGGGCCAACGTCCTGACTTTC CASSPPGASSGANVLTF
TRBD1 TRBJ1-2 TRBV5-1 - TGCGCCAGCAGCTCGACAGGGTCTTTAGGCTACACCTTC CASSSTGSLGYTF
TRBD1 TRBJ2-1 TRBV25-1 - TGTGCCAGCAGTGGGCCTTTTTTCGGGGACAGGGACAATGAGCAGTTCTTC CASSGPFFGDRDNEQFF
- TRBJ1-2 TRBV30 - TGTGCCTGGACACAGGCTTACGGTGGCTACACCTTC CAWTQAYGGYTF
- TRBJ1-1 TRBV11-1 once TGTGCCAGCAGCGTTCCGGGACTTAGGGTGGAAGCTTTCTTT CASSVPGLRVEAFF
- TRBJ1-2 TRBV4-1 - TGCGCCAGCAGCCAACCGGGGAACTATGGCTACACCTTC CASSQPGNYGYTF
- TRBJ2-7 TRBV29-1 - TGCAGCGTTGGCCGGGAGTCAGACTACGAGCAGTACTTC CSVGRESDYEQYF
- TRBJ2-3 TRBV20-1 - TGCAGTGCGGTTCTAACAGATACGCAGTATTTT CSAVLTDTQYF
TRBD1 TRBJ2-1 TRBV6-1 - TGTGCCAGCAACAGGGGTGGATCCTACAATGAGCAGTTCTTC CASNRGGSYNEQFF
- TRBJ1-2 TRBV6-1 once TGTGCCAGCAGCAGCCCCCGGACAGCCAACTATGGCTACACCTTC CASSSPRTANYGYTF
- TRBJ1-1 TRBV29-1 - TGCAGCGTCCGGGGATCGATTAACACTGAAGCTTTCTTT CSVRGSINTEAFF
- TRBJ1-1 TRBV5-1 - TGCGCCAGCAGCTTAAAAAGCAGCACTGAAGCTTTCTTT CASSLKSSTEAFF
- TRBJ2-5 TRBV5-6 - TGTGCCAGCAGCTTGGTTACAGGCCACCAAGAGACCCAGTACTTC CASSLVTGHQETQYF
- TRBJ2-5 TRBV3-1 once TGTGCCAGCAGCCAACAGAGATTTGGTGAGACCCAGTACTTC CASSQQRFGETQYF
- TRBJ1-5 TRBV19 - TGTGCCAGTAGTACCCGACAGCGGAATCAGCCCCAGCATTTT CASSTRQRNQPQHF
- TRBJ2-1 TRBV12-3/TRBV12-4 - TGTGCCAGCAGTTTCCCCCGACTAGGCGGGAATGAGCAGTTCTTC CASSFPRLGGNEQFF
- TRBJ1-2 TRBV5-1 - TGCGCCAGCAGCTTGGATGGTGGCGGGGCGCGGGGCTACACCTTC CASSLDGGGARGYTF
- TRBJ1-5 TRBV15 - TGTGCCACCAGCAGAGGAGGGGCCCCTCAGCCCCAGCATTTT CATSRGGAPQPQHF
- TRBJ2-7 TRBV20-1 - TGCAGTGCCCAAGGGGGGGTATCCTACGAGCAGTACTTC CSAQGGVSYEQYF
- TRBJ1-2 TRBV7-2 - TGTGCCAGCAGCTTAGGGCCTTACCAGGACAGCCCCGAATATGGCTACACCTTC CASSLGPYQDSPEYGYTF
- TRBJ2-3 TRBV4-2 - TGTGCCAGCAACTCCCCCGGACTGGGTGCGGATACGCAGTATTTT CASNSPGLGADTQYF
- TRBJ2-6 TRBV12-3/TRBV12-4 - TGTGCCAGCCGTCCTCGGGTACCTGGGGCCAACGTCCTGACTTTC CASRPRVPGANVLTF
- TRBJ2-6 TRBV27 once TGTGCCACCAAGCCCTCTCCGGGACAATCCTCTGGGGCCAACGTCCTGACTTTC CATKPSPGQSSGANVLTF
- TRBJ2-5 TRBV6-6 - TGTGCCAGCAATACTCAGGGTACCCAGTACTTC CASNTQGTQYF
TRBD1 TRBJ1-2 TRBV30 - TGTGCCTGGAGTGGTGCGGGACAGGGGTTTGGCTACACCTTC CAWSGAGQGFGYTF
TRBD1 TRBJ1-1 TRBV3-1 - TGTGCCAGCAACTCCGACAGGGGGAACACTGAAGCTTTCTTT CASNSDRGNTEAFF
- TRBJ2-1 TRBV28 - TGTGCCAGCGAGAGAGCTAATGAGCAGTTCTTC CASERANEQFF
TRBD2 TRBJ2-5 TRBV10-3 - TGTGCCATCAGTGAAGGGGTAGCGGGAGCCGGGGAGACCCAGTACTTC CAISEGVAGAGETQYF
- TRBJ1-2 TRBV10-3 - TGTGCCATCAGGGGGACGGCGGGAGGCTACACCTTC CAIRGTAGGYTF
- TRBJ2-5 TRBV4-1 - TGCGCCAGCAGCCCGTCTCCAGTTTCGGAGACCCAGTACTTC CASSPSPVSETQYF
TRBD2 TRBJ2-1 TRBV19 - TGTGCCAGTAGTAAAGGGACTAGTGGAAATGAGCAGTTCTTC CASSKGTSGNEQFF